This T cell receptor (beta chain) derives from a study of T cell changes during pregnancy in multiple sclerosis. Libraries were prepared by immunoSEQ multiplex PCR; TCRdb keeps only in-frame clonotypes and omits some of them. Of around 50,000 clones in the sample, approximately 92% were seen once. V was cut by 6 bases and J by 4 bases, with 14 bases left in between. This CDR3 has 14 amino acids. Per germline, CDR1 SGHDT and CDR2 YYEEEE. The sequencing here drew on CD4+ T cells from peripheral blood mononuclear cells, taken after pregnancy. The receptor was isolated from a female donor with multiple sclerosis, enrolled in a pregnancy study. The chain couples TRBV5-6 to TRBJ1-3, with D perhaps TRBD1 (5 bases). The CDR3 nucleotides read TGTGCCAGCACCCGGCGGGGGAGGGGAAACACCATATATTTT. It is translated as CASTRRGRGNTIYF.